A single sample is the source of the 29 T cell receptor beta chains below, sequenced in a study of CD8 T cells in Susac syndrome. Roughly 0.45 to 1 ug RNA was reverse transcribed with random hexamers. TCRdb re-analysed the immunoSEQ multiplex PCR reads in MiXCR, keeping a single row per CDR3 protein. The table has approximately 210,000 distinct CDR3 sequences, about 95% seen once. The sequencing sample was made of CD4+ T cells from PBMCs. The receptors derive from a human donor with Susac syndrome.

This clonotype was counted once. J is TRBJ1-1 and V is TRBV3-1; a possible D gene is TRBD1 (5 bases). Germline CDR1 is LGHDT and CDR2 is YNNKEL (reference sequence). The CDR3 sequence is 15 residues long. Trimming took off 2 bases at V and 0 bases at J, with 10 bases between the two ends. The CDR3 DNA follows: TGTGCCAGCAGCCAACTAGACAGACTGAACACTGAAGCTTTCTTT. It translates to CASSQLDRLNTEAFF. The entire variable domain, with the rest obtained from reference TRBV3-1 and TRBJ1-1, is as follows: DTAVSQTPKYLVTQMGNDKSIKCEQNLGHDTMYWYKQDSKKFLKIMFSYNNKELIINETVPNRFSPKSPDKAHLNLHINSLELGDSAVYFCASSQLDRLNTEAFFGQGTRLTVV.

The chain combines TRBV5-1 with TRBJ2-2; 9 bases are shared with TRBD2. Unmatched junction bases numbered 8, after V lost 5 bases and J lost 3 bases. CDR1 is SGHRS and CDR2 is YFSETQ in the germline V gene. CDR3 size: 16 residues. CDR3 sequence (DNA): TGCGCCAGCAGATCTCCGGGACTAGCCGACACCGGGGAGCTGTTTTTT. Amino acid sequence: CASRSPGLADTGELFF.

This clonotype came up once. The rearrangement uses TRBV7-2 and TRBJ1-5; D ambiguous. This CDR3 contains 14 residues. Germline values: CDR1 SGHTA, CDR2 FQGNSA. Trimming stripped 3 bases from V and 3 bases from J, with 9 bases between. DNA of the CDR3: TGTGCCAGCAGCTTCGGTCGGGACAATCAGCCCCAGCATTTT. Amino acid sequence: CASSFGRDNQPQHF.

This CDR3 is CACRQDSSSYNSPLHF. The CDR3 region has the DNA TGTGCCTGTCGACAAGATTCAAGCTCCTATAATTCACCCCTCCACTTT. The chain is built from TRBV30 and TRBJ1-6, with unresolved D. V lost 6 bases, J lost 0 bases, and 15 bases lay in between. CDR3 length: 16 amino acids. Germline V gene data show CDR1 as GTSNPN and CDR2 as SVGIG (reference sequence).

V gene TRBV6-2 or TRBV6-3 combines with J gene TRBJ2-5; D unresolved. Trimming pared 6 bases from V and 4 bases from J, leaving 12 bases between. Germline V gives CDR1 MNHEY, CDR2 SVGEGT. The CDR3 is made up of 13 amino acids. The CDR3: CASSPYRGETQYF. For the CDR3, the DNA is TGTGCCAGCAGCCCTTATAGAGGAGAGACCCAGTACTTC.

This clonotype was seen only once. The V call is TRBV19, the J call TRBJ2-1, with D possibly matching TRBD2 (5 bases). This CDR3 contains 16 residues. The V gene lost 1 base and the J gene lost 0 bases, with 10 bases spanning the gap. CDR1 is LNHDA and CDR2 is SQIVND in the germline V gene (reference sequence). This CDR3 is CASSIATGSSYNEQFF. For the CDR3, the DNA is TGTGCCAGTAGTATAGCAACGGGAAGCTCCTACAATGAGCAGTTCTTC.

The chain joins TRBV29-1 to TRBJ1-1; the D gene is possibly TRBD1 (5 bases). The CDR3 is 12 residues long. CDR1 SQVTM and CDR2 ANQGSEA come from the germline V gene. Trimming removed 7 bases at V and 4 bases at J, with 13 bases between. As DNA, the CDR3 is TGCAGCGCCGGGGGACCGAGCACTGAAGCTTTCTTT. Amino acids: CSAGGPSTEAFF.

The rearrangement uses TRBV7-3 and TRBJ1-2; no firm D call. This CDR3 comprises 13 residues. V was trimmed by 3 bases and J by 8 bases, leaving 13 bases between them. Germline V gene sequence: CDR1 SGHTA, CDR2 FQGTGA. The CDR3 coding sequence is TGTGCCAGCAGCTTCCCCCCTTCCGGGGGCTACACCTTC. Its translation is CASSFPPSGGYTF. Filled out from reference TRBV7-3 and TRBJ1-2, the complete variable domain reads GAGVSQTPSNKVTEKGKYVELRCDPISGHTALYWYRQSLGQGPEFLIYFQGTGAADDSGLPNDRFFAVRPEGSVSTLKIQRTERGDSAVYLCASSFPPSGGYTFGSGTRLTVV.

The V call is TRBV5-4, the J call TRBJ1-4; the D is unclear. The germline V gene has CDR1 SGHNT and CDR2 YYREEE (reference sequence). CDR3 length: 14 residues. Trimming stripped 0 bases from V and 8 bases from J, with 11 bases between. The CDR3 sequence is CASSLGSSGEKLFF. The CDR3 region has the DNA TGTGCCAGCAGCTTGGGATCGAGCGGCGAAAAACTGTTTTTT.

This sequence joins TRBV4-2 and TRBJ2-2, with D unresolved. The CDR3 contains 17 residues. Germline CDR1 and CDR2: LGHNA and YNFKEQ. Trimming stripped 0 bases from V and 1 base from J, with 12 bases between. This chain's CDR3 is CASSQDQGNWNTGELFF. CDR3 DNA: TGTGCCAGCAGCCAAGATCAAGGAAACTGGAACACCGGGGAGCTGTTTTTT.

The DNA for the CDR3 is TGTGCCAGCAGCACCCGGACTAGCGGGGGGGCTGGGGAGCAGTTCTTC. It is translated as CASSTRTSGGAGEQFF. J is TRBJ2-1 and V is TRBV7-8; the match to TRBD2 covers 15 bases. Trimming at V came to 5 bases and at J to 10 bases, leaving 9 bases not matched to a gene. This CDR3 comprises 16 residues. Per the germline V gene, CDR1 is SGHVS and CDR2 is FQNEAQ. Full variable domain (rest looked up from reference TRBV7-8 and TRBJ2-1): GAGVSQSPRYKVAKRGQDVALRCDPISGHVSLFWYQQALGQGPEFLTYFQNEAQLDKSGLPSDRFFAERPEGSVSTLKIQRTQQEDSAVYLCASSTRTSGGAGEQFFGPGTRLTVL.

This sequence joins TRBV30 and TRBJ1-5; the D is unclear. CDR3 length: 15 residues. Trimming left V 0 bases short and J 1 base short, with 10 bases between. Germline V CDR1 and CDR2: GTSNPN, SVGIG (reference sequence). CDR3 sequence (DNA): TGTGCCTGGAGTGTGGAGACACAGAGCAATCAGCCCCAGCATTTT. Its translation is CAWSVETQSNQPQHF.

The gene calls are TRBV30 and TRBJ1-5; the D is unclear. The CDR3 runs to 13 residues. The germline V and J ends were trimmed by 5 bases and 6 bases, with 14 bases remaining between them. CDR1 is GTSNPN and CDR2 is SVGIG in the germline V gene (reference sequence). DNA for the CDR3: TGTGCCTGGGGGTTGTGGGGAGGTCAGCCCCAGCATTTT. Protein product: CAWGLWGGQPQHF.

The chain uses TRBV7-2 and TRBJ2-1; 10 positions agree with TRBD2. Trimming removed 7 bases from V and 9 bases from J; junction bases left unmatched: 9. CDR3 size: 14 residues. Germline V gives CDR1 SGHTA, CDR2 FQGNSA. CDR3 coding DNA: TGTGCCAGCAACGGAGCGGGGGGGCGGGGTGAGCAGTTCTTC. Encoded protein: CASNGAGGRGEQFF.

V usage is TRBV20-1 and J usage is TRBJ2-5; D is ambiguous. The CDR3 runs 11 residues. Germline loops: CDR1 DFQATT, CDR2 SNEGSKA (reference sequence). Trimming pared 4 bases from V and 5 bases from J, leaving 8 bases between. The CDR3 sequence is CSATPRETQYF. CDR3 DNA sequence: TGCAGTGCTACGCCAAGGGAGACCCAGTACTTC.

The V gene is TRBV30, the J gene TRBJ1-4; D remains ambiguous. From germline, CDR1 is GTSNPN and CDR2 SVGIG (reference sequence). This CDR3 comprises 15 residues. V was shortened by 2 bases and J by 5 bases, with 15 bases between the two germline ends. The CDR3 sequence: CAWSRGFQWNEKLFF. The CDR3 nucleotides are TGTGCCTGGAGTAGAGGGTTCCAGTGGAATGAAAAACTGTTTTTT.

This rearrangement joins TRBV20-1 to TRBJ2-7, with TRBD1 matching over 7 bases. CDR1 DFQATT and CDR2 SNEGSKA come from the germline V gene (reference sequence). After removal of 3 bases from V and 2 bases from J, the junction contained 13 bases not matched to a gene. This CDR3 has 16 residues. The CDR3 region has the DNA TGCAGTGCTAGCCGAGCCGGGACAGACGAGACCTACGAGCAGTACTTC. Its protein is CSASRAGTDETYEQYF.

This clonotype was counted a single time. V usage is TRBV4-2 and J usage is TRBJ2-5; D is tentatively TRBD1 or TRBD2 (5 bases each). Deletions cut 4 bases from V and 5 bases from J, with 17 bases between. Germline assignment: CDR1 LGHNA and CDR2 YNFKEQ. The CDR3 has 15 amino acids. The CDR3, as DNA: TGTGCCAGCAGCCCGCGAGAGGGGTTTTCGGAGACCCAGTACTTC. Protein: CASSPREGFSETQYF.

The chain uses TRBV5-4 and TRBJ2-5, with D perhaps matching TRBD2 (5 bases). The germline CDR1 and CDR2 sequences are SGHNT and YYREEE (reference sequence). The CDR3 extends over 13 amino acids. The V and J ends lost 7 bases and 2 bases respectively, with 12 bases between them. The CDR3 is CASGTGNQETQYF. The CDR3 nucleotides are TGTGCCAGCGGAACGGGGAATCAAGAGACCCAGTACTTC.

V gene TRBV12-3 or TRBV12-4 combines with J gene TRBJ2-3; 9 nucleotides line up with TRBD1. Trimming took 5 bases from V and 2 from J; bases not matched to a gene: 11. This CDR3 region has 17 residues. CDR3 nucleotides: TGTGCCAGCAGTCTCAATTCGGGACAGGGAGACACAGATACGCAGTATTTT. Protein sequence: CASSLNSGQGDTDTQYF.

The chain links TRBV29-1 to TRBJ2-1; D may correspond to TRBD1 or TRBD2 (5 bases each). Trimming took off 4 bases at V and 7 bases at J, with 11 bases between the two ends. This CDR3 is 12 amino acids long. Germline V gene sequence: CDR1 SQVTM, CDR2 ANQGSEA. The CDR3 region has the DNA TGCAGCGTTGTCGGGGCCAGGAATGAGCAGTTCTTC. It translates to CSVVGARNEQFF.

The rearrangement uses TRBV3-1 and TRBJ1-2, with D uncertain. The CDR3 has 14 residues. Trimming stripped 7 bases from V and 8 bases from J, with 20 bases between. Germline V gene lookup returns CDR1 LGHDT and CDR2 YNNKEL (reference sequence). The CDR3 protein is CASTAGGRESGYTF. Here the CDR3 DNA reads TGTGCCAGCACCGCTGGTGGCCGGGAATCAGGCTACACCTTC.

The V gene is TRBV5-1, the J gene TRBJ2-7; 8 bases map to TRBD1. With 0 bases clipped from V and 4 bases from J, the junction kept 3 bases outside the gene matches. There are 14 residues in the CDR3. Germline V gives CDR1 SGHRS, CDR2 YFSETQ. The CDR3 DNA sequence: TGCGCCAGCAGCTTGGGGACAGGGTATTACGAGCAGTACTTC. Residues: CASSLGTGYYEQYF.

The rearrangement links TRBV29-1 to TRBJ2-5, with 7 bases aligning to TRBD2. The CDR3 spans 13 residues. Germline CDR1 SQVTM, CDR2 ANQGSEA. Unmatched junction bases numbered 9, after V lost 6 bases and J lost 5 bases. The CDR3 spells CSVGGGAAETQYF. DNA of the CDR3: TGCAGCGTGGGCGGGGGAGCCGCGGAGACCCAGTACTTC.

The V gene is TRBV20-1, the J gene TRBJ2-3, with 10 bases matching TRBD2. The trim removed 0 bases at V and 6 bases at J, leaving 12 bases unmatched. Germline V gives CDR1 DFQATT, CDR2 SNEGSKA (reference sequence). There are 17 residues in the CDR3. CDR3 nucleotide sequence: TGCAGTGCTAGAGATCTAGGAGCGGGGGGGGTATTTGATACGCAGTATTTT. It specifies CSARDLGAGGVFDTQYF.

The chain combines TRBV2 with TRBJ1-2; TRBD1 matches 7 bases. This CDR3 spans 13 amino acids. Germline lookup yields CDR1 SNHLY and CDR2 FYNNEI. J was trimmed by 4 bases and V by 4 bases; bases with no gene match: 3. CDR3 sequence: CASSAGQAYGYTF. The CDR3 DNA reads TGTGCCAGCAGTGCCGGACAGGCCTATGGCTACACCTTC.

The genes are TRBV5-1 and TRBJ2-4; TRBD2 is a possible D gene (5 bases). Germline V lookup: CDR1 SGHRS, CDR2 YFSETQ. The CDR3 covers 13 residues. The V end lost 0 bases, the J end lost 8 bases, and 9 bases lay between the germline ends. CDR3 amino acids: CASSLGGGYIQYF. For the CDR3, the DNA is TGCGCCAGCAGCTTGGGCGGAGGTTACATTCAGTACTTC.

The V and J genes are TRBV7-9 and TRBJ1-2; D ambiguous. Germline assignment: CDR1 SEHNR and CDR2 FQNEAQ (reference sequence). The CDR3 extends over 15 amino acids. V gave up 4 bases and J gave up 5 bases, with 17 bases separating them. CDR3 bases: TGTGCCAGCAGCTCCGGGTCCCTTCAAGGGTATGGCTACACCTTC. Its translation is CASSSGSLQGYGYTF.

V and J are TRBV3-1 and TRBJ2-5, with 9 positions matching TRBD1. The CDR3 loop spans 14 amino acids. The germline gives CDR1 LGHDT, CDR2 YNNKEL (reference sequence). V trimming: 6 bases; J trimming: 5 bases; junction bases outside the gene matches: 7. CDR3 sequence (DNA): TGTGCCAGCAGAAAACAGGGGGCGATGGAGACCCAGTACTTC. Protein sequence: CASRKQGAMETQYF.